This TCR beta chain was sequenced for a study of blood T cell repertoires in COVID-19. Whole-study context: From T cells, B-cell-depleted T cells, or PBMCs came the material, which was cDNA or gDNA.

Trimming took off 4 bases at V and 4 bases at J, with 19 bases between the two ends. Germline V gene lookup returns CDR1 MRHNA and CDR2 SNTAGT. The CDR3 length is 17 residues. Profiling relied on immunoSEQ multiplex PCR, and the TCRdb table lists in-frame clones only, not all of them. The sample yields some 19,000 clones, 65% to 85% seen once. The chain links TRBV6-4 to TRBJ2-2; D perhaps matches TRBD2 (6 bases). This clonotype was obtained from a human donor in a cohort sampled during active COVID-19. The specimen sequenced was peripheral blood. The CDR3 spells CASSAGLEGPSTGELFF. The CDR3 bases are TGTGCCAGCAGTGCGGGCCTGGAGGGGCCGAGCACCGGGGAGCTGTTTTTT.